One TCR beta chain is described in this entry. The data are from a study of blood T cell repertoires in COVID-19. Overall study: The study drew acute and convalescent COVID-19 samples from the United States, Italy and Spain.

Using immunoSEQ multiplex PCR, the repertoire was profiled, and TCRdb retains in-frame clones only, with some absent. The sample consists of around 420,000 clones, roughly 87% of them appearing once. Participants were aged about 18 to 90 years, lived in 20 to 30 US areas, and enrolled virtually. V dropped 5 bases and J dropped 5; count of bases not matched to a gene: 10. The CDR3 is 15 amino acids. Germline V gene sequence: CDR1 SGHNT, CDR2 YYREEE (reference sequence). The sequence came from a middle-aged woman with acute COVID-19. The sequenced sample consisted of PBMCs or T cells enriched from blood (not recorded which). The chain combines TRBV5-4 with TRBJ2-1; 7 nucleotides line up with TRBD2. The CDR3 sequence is CASRAGLAENNEQFF. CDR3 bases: TGTGCCAGCAGAGCCGGGCTAGCGGAAAACAATGAGCAGTTCTTC.